These 4 T cell receptor beta chains were all obtained from the same sample, sequenced in a study of metastatic and nonmetastatic thyroid tumors. All patients reached thyroid surgery having received no treatment beforehand. TCRdb ran MiXCR on the PCR reads. The table has 13,000 to 15,000 clones, 29% seen once; the top ten hold less than 5%. Sequenced input: blood. The receptors come from a female donor with papillary thyroid cancer or a benign thyroid nodule (not recorded which). Some clones in this sample may be carry-over from other donors' samples.

This clone was seen many times. The chain has TRBV6-1 and TRBJ2-4; 7 nucleotides align to TRBD1. Germline V gene data show CDR1 as MNHNS and CDR2 as SASEGT. The trim removed 6 bases at V and 0 bases at J, leaving 11 bases unmatched. The CDR3 length is 17 residues. The CDR3 here is CASSTSPAGGAKNIQYF. DNA for the CDR3: TGTGCCAGCAGCACCTCGCCGGCAGGGGGAGCCAAAAACATTCAGTACTTC.

The chain recombines TRBV10-3 with TRBJ2-5; the D gene could be TRBD1 or TRBD2 (6 bases each). CDR3 length: 17 amino acids. CDR1 and CDR2 from the germline V gene are ENHRY and SYGVKD. V gave up 1 base and J gave up 0 bases, with 15 bases separating them. CDR3 DNA sequence: TGTGCCATCAGTGAGTTGATCGGGGGCCGTGACCAAGAGACCCAGTACTTC. Amino acid sequence: CAISELIGGRDQETQYF.

This clone is medium-sized. The gene calls are TRBV15 and TRBJ2-1; 7 positions match TRBD1. The trim removed 5 bases at V and 8 bases at J, leaving 6 bases unmatched. Germline CDR1 is LNHNV and CDR2 is YYDKDF (reference sequence). The CDR3 loop spans 13 amino acids. CDR3: CATSGNRGDEQFF. The CDR3 nucleotides are TGTGCCACCAGCGGTAACAGGGGCGATGAGCAGTTCTTC. Variable domain in full (rest from reference TRBV15 and TRBJ2-1): DAMVIQNPRYQVTQFGKPVTLSCSQTLNHNVMYWYQQKSSQAPKLLFHYYDKDFNNEADTPDNFQSRRPNTSFCFLDIRSPGLGDTAMYLCATSGNRGDEQFFGPGTRLTVL.

Concerning this clone: Relative to the germline gene, one junction end is altered; a read error may explain this. CDR3 sequence reads: CSAPRDLSAEQEF. CDR3 DNA sequence: TGCAGTGCGCCTCGGGACTTGTCCGCGGAGCAGGAGTTC. The V gene is TRBV20-1, the J gene TRBJ2-7, with D possibly TRBD2 on 6 matching bases. CDR3 length equals 13 residues. Germline loops: CDR1 DFQATT, CDR2 SNEGSKA (reference sequence).